This T cell receptor beta chain was captured in a study of untreated major depressive disorder. Overall study results and limits: TRBV05-01 (Vbeta 5.1) usage was higher in CD4+ T cells of depressed patients than controls.

Each depressed patient was pairwise matched to a non-depressed control for sex, age, current smoking status and body mass index. Controls never had mood disorders and self-rated depressive symptoms at 5 or less. The V end lost 3 bases, the J end lost 9 bases, and 6 bases lay between the germline ends. The V gene's germline CDR1 is SNHLY and CDR2 FYNNEI. The length of the CDR3 is 12 residues. TCRdb's copy holds only in-frame clones and misses some; the assay was immunoSEQ multiplex PCR. The table has approximately 20,000 clones, 87% seen once. On this clone itself: Its antigen is undetermined.

The sequence came from a woman under 40 in good health. Sequenced material: CD4+ T cells from PBMCs. The rearrangement links TRBV2 to TRBJ1-6; D unresolved. CDR3 sequence: CASSDTASPLHF. The CDR3 DNA reads TGTGCCAGCAGTGACACAGCTTCACCCCTCCACTTT.